Listed here are 18 T cell receptor beta chains from one sample, sequenced in a study of blood T cell repertoires in COVID-19 (TCRdb year 2020). Library method: the immunoSEQ multiplex PCR assay. As stored in TCRdb, this immuneACCESS dataset retains in-frame rearrangements with V and J assigned. A fraction of the clones does not appear; measured against another copy, unresolved V genes explain less than half of the discrepancy, and the remainder lacks a known reason. The sample records 500,000 to 600,000 clones, 85% to 90% of which are singletons. The ten top clones hold about 8.2% of the sample. The sequencing input was peripheral blood. Source of these receptors: a woman in her forties or fifties with COVID-19, enrolled during active disease.

The chain uses TRBV7-2 and TRBJ1-2; 8 bases fit TRBD1. This CDR3 spans 15 amino acids. The V gene's germline CDR1 is SGHTA and CDR2 FQGNSA. V dropped 2 bases and J dropped 4; count of bases not matched to a gene: 6. CDR3 loop: CASSLIRTGTYGYTF. CDR3 nucleotides: TGTGCCAGCAGCTTAATCCGGACAGGGACCTATGGCTACACCTTC.

The chain links TRBV13 to TRBJ1-1, with a tentative D call TRBD1 (6 bases). V shed 4 bases and J shed 2 bases, with 11 bases lying between them. The germline V gene encodes CDR1 PRHDT and CDR2 FYEKMQ (reference sequence). The length of the CDR3 is 14 residues. This CDR3 is CASSSWDTNTEAFF. CDR3 nucleotide sequence: TGTGCCAGCAGCTCCTGGGACACCAACACTGAAGCTTTCTTT.

The rearrangement links TRBV20-1 to TRBJ2-7; D is unclear. The CDR3 is 14 residues long. In germline, CDR1 is DFQATT, CDR2 SNEGSKA (reference sequence). Trimming took 3 bases from V and 1 from J, leaving 13 bases between them. CDR3 residues: CSASAARQSYEQYF. The DNA for the CDR3 is TGCAGTGCTAGTGCAGCGCGGCAGTCCTACGAGCAGTACTTC.

The rearrangement uses TRBV4-1 and TRBJ1-6; D is unclear. Trimming took 3 bases from V and 8 from J, leaving 11 bases between them. Germline-derived CDR1 and CDR2 are MGHRA and YSYEKL. The CDR3 is made up of 14 amino acids. The CDR3 bases are TGCGCCAGCAGCCATGTGAGGAGGGATTCACCCCTCCACTTT. It encodes CASSHVRRDSPLHF.

The rearrangement joins TRBV9 to TRBJ2-1; D may be TRBD2 (6 bases). The germline gives CDR1 SGDLS, CDR2 YYNGEE. V shed 5 bases and J shed 7 bases, with 16 bases lying between them. This CDR3 has 14 amino acids. The CDR3 here is CASSPLAGGNEQFF. The DNA of the CDR3 is TGTGCCAGCAGTCCACTAGCTGGTGGGAATGAGCAGTTCTTC. Based on the CDR3 plus reference TRBV9 and TRBJ2-1, the full variable domain is DSGVTQTPKHLITATGQRVTLRCSPRSGDLSVYWYQQSLDQGLQFLIQYYNGEERAKGNILERFSAQQFPDLHSELNLSSLELGDSALYFCASSPLAGGNEQFFGPGTRLTVL.

The chain recombines TRBV5-1 with TRBJ1-1; no clear D. V was cut by 5 bases and J by 0 bases, with 8 bases left in between. CDR1 is SGHRS, CDR2 YFSETQ, per germline. This CDR3 has 13 amino acids. The CDR3 nucleotides are TGCGCCAGCAGGGAGGACCTGAACACTGAAGCTTTCTTT. This encodes CASREDLNTEAFF.

This clone was observed many times. V and J are TRBV2 and TRBJ2-4, with D unresolved. Per the germline V gene, CDR1 is SNHLY and CDR2 is FYNNEI. The CDR3 is 13 residues long. V lost 5 bases, J lost 7 bases, and 12 bases lay in between. This chain's CDR3 is CASSPDMMNIQYF. The CDR3, as DNA: TGTGCCAGCAGTCCAGACATGATGAACATTCAGTACTTC.

The chain employs TRBV7-6 and TRBJ1-1, with a tentative D call TRBD1 (5 bases). Germline V CDR1 and CDR2: SGHVS, FNYEAQ. This CDR3 contains 17 residues. Between the trimmed V and J ends, which lost 1 base and 0 bases, there was a span of 15 bases. The CDR3 sequence: CASSLGFGGSMNTEAFF. The CDR3 DNA sequence: TGTGCCAGCAGCTTAGGGTTCGGGGGATCGATGAACACTGAAGCTTTCTTT.

The chain carries TRBV30 and TRBJ2-7; TRBD1 matches at 8 bases. The trim removed 3 bases at V and 7 bases at J, leaving 8 bases unmatched. The CDR3 is made up of 13 amino acids. Germline loops: CDR1 GTSNPN, CDR2 SVGIG (reference sequence). The CDR3 DNA follows: TGTGCCTGGAGCCTGGGACAGGTCCGGGAGCAGTACTTC. Residues: CAWSLGQVREQYF.

J is TRBJ2-5 and V is TRBV28; 8 bases are a match to TRBD1. In germline, CDR1 is MDHEN, CDR2 SYDVKM. The CDR3 runs to 14 residues. V lost 2 bases to trimming and J lost 5 bases; unmatched junction nucleotides: 4. The DNA for the CDR3 is TGTGCCAGCAGTTTAAGACAGGGGAGGGAGACCCAGTACTTC. This encodes CASSLRQGRETQYF.

This chain uses TRBV4-1 with TRBJ2-1; D is perhaps TRBD2 (7 bases). Looked up from germline, CDR1 is MGHRA and CDR2 is YSYEKL. The CDR3 length is 14 residues. V was shortened by 0 bases and J by 9 bases, with 12 bases between the two germline ends. The CDR3 DNA sequence: TGCGCCAGCAGCCAAGAGTGGGGGGGCCTTGAGCAGTTCTTC. Protein sequence: CASSQEWGGLEQFF.

This rearrangement joins TRBV5-1 to TRBJ2-1, with no clear D. The CDR3 totals 12 residues. V gave up 4 bases and J gave up 5 bases, with 7 bases separating them. Germline V lookup: CDR1 SGHRS, CDR2 YFSETQ. CDR3 residues: CASSTFNNEQFF. CDR3 DNA sequence: TGCGCCAGCAGCACATTTAACAATGAGCAGTTCTTC. Using reference TRBV5-1 and TRBJ2-1 for the parts outside the CDR3, the full variable domain is KAGVTQTPRYLIKTRGQQVTLSCSPISGHRSVSWYQQTPGQGLQFLFEYFSETQRNKGNFPGRFSGRQFSNSRSEMNVSTLELGDSALYLCASSTFNNEQFFGPGTRLTVL.

The rearrangement joins TRBV5-1 to TRBJ1-5; unclear D gene. Germline V CDR1 and CDR2: SGHRS, YFSETQ. V lost 1 base to trimming and J lost 0 bases, with 8 bases between them. The CDR3 consists of 15 residues. The CDR3: CASSLSGDSNQPQHF. The CDR3 region has the DNA TGCGCCAGCAGCTTGAGCGGGGATAGCAATCAGCCCCAGCATTTT.

The genes are TRBV7-9 and TRBJ2-1; 11 bases map to TRBD2. Germline V CDR1 and CDR2: SEHNR, FQNEAQ (reference sequence). CDR3 size: 14 residues. V dropped 7 bases and J dropped 8; count of bases not matched to a gene: 7. The CDR3 bases are TGTGCCAGCACCCTAGCGGGGGGCCCGGATGAGCAGTTCTTC. It translates to CASTLAGGPDEQFF.

This rearrangement joins TRBV30 to TRBJ1-5; weak D call: TRBD1 (6 bases). Per the germline V gene, CDR1 is GTSNPN and CDR2 is SVGIG (reference sequence). The CDR3 is made up of 15 amino acids. The V end lost 3 bases, the J end lost 3 bases, and 15 bases lay between the germline ends. CDR3 DNA: TGTGCCTGGAGCGCAAATGGACAGTACAATCAGCCCCAGCATTTT. Residues: CAWSANGQYNQPQHF.

This clone was seen a handful of times. The chain recombines TRBV30 with TRBJ1-2; 7 bases match TRBD1. The germline gives CDR1 GTSNPN, CDR2 SVGIG (reference sequence). V lost 6 bases, J lost 3 bases, and 10 bases stayed unmatched. This CDR3 is 14 amino acids long. CDR3 sequence reads: CACREQGTDYGYTF. In DNA form, the CDR3 reads TGTGCCTGTAGGGAACAGGGGACCGACTATGGCTACACCTTC.

The chain recombines TRBV6-5 with TRBJ2-5; a possible D gene is TRBD1 (5 bases). Germline V gene lookup returns CDR1 MNHEY and CDR2 SVGAGI. The V end was cut by 6 bases, the J end by 1 base, with 12 bases between. The CDR3 length is 14 residues. CDR3 DNA sequence: TGTGCCAGCAGGACCAGGGCCACCCAAGAGACCCAGTACTTC. Its protein product is CASRTRATQETQYF.

The V call is TRBV6-5, the J call TRBJ2-7; 9 bases align to TRBD2. Germline values: CDR1 MNHEY, CDR2 SVGAGI. The CDR3 is made up of 14 amino acids. The J segment lost 6 bases and the V segment lost 5 bases, leaving 8 bases of the junction unmatched. CDR3: CASSPHGGGGEQYF. The CDR3 nucleotides are TGTGCCAGCAGTCCCCACGGCGGGGGGGGCGAGCAGTACTTC.